A few counts support the clone carrying this TCR beta chain. Its target is not known. Investigators prepared the TCR beta libraries by applying iRepertoire HTBI primers and Arm-PCR of CDR3 regions. TCRdb re-called the multiplex PCR reads through MiXCR, storing one row per CDR3 protein. The table includes under 500,000 distinct CDR3 sequences, 20% to 25% detected once. The data were taken from a study of regulatory T cells in long-lasting Graves disease. The study, taken as a whole, reports: TCR diversity was lower in persistent than newly diagnosed Graves' disease.

The CDR3 runs to 15 residues. V shed 0 bases and J 1 base; nucleotides not matched to a gene: 3. Germline values: CDR1 SGHRS, CDR2 YFSETQ. Time point: persistent/refractory GD, antithyroid drugs over 5 years with positive TRAb. Scientists built the TCR library using RNA that was extracted from PBMCs. Graves' disease diagnosis relied on American Thyroid Association guidelines. Sequenced material: peripheral blood mononuclear cells (PBMCs), taken when the disease was refractory, from a patient treated with antithyroid drugs. The rearrangement links TRBV5-1 to TRBJ2-5, with 7 bases identical to TRBD1. This receptor was identified in a female donor with Graves disease. This CDR3 reads CASSLVGTVQETQYF. The CDR3 DNA sequence: TGCGCCAGCAGCTTGGTTGGGACAGTCCAAGAGACCCAGTACTTC.